This T cell receptor (beta chain) comes out of a study of tumor-infiltrating lymphocytes in primary liver carcinoma. Across the whole study: Enrolled patients were male and female, aged 30 to 69 years.

Regarding this clonotype: The junction and the germline gene differ at one end; a read error may be behind it.

Researchers generated TCR beta cDNA from roughly 500 ng of total RNA, relying on a constant-region primer. Slightly modified ARM-PCR, run as three nested multiplex PCR rounds, produced the TCR beta libraries. TCRdb called the multiplex PCR reads again in MiXCR, with one record for every CDR3 protein. The sample consists of approximately 22,000 distinct CDR3 sequences, roughly 78% of them appearing once. Scientists recovered RNA and DNA together from roughly 20-30 mg of unsorted bulk tissue. Separate regions, five per tumor, were sampled. This clonotype was sampled from a man aged 35 to 55 with primary liver carcinoma and hepatitis B virus infection. Sequencing used liver tumor tissue from sampling region 1. The sample's subset: tumor region T1, superior pole.

CDR3 amino acids: CASSQVALLASDRYAVF. Written as DNA, the CDR3 is TGTGCCAGCAGCCAAGTGGCGCTTCTAGCGAGCGACAGATACGCAGTATTT. V is TRBV4-2 and J is TRBJ2-3; D is possibly TRBD2 (6 bases). There are 17 residues in the CDR3. Germline V gives CDR1 LGHNA, CDR2 YNFKEQ.